What follows are 32 T cell receptor beta chains derived from one specimen sequenced in a study of control samples from healthy donors and cancer patients. The assay was immunoSEQ multiplex PCR, and TCRdb's table has in-frame clones only and misses some. The sample carries some 140,000 clones, roughly 92% recorded once. Sequencing input: blood. Source of these receptors: a man between 25 and 39 years old in good health.

The rearrangement uses TRBV3-1 (or the pseudogene TRBV3-2) and TRBJ1-4; 8 bases line up with TRBD1. CDR1 is LGHDT, CDR2 YNNKEL, per germline (reference sequence). The CDR3 is 15 amino acids. Trimming took 2 bases from V and 7 from J; bases not matched to a gene: 6. The CDR3 protein is CASSQLQGGREKLFF. The CDR3 nucleotides are TGTGCCAGCAGCCAACTACAGGGGGGCCGTGAAAAACTGTTTTTT.

This clone was recorded only once. The rearrangement uses TRBV13 and TRBJ2-7; TRBD1 agrees at 7 bases. This CDR3 spans 14 amino acids. J lost 3 bases, V lost 5 bases, and 7 bases had no gene match. Germline V gives CDR1 PRHDT, CDR2 FYEKMQ (reference sequence). The CDR3 nucleotides are TGTGCCAGCAGCAACCGGGACAGAGACTACGAGCAGTACTTC. Its translation: CASSNRDRDYEQYF. The full variable domain, with the rest looked up from reference TRBV13 and TRBJ2-7, is AAGVIQSPRHLIKEKRETATLKCYPIPRHDTVYWYQQGPGQDPQFLISFYEKMQSDKGSIPDRFSAQQFSDYHSELNMSSLELGDSALYFCASSNRDRDYEQYFGPGTRLTVT.

J is TRBJ2-3 and V is TRBV19, with D perhaps TRBD2 (7 bases). Trimming took off 8 bases at V and 9 bases at J, with 15 bases between the two ends. In germline, CDR1 is LNHDA, CDR2 SQIVND (reference sequence). CDR3 length: 12 amino acids. CDR3: CASGNPGGTQYF. The CDR3 bases are TGTGCCAGTGGGAACCCGGGGGGCACGCAGTATTTT.

This sequence joins TRBV4-1 and TRBJ1-2; D not resolved. V was cut by 0 bases and J by 0 bases, with 17 bases left in between. CDR3 length: 18 residues. The germline V gene encodes CDR1 MGHRA and CDR2 YSYEKL. The CDR3: CASSQDQSGRLTNYGYTF. DNA for the CDR3: TGCGCCAGCAGCCAAGATCAGAGCGGCAGGCTCACTAACTATGGCTACACCTTC.

V usage is TRBV25-1 and J usage is TRBJ1-1; 9 bases agree with TRBD1. The CDR3 loop spans 14 amino acids. Germline CDR1 is MGHDK and CDR2 is SYGVNS. The junction had 3 bases not matched to a gene; V was cut back by 3 bases and J by 4 bases. For the CDR3, the DNA is TGTGCCAGCAGTGACCTGACAGGGGGCACTGAAGCTTTCTTT. Amino acid sequence: CASSDLTGGTEAFF.

The chain employs TRBV28 and TRBJ1-5; possible D gene TRBD1, 5 bases. Trimming took off 8 bases at V and 9 bases at J, with 20 bases between the two ends. The length of the CDR3 is 14 residues. Germline values: CDR1 MDHEN, CDR2 SYDVKM. CDR3 bases: TGTGCCAGCTGCATTGGGGGGTCCATGTCGCCCCAGCATTTT. Protein product: CASCIGGSMSPQHF.

Only one count was recorded for this clone. The chain links TRBV19 to TRBJ2-1; D unresolved. In germline, CDR1 is LNHDA, CDR2 SQIVND (reference sequence). The CDR3 is made up of 13 amino acids. V lost 3 bases to trimming and J lost 2 bases, with 5 bases between them. CDR3 amino acids: CASSMVPYNEQFF. DNA of the CDR3: TGTGCCAGTAGTATGGTCCCCTACAATGAGCAGTTCTTC.

The rearrangement joins TRBV5-1 to TRBJ2-7; 9 bases fit TRBD2. J lost 3 bases, V lost 0 bases, and 4 bases had no gene match. The germline V gene encodes CDR1 SGHRS and CDR2 YFSETQ. The CDR3 totals 15 residues. The CDR3 DNA reads as TGCGCCAGCAGCTTGGAACTAGCGGGTATCTACGAGCAGTACTTC. It is translated as CASSLELAGIYEQYF.

The chain recombines TRBV7-6 with TRBJ2-1, with 8 nucleotides matching TRBD1. After removal of 6 bases from V and 2 bases from J, the junction contained 6 bases not matched to a gene. There are 15 residues in the CDR3. CDR1 is SGHVS, CDR2 FNYEAQ, per germline. The CDR3 region is CASRLGQAPYNEQFF. Here the CDR3 DNA reads TGTGCCAGCAGGTTGGGACAGGCACCCTACAATGAGCAGTTCTTC. The variable domain in full, with the rest retrieved from reference TRBV7-6 and TRBJ2-1, is GAGVSQSPRYKVTKRGQDVALRCDPISGHVSLYWYRQALGQGPEFLTYFNYEAQQDKSGLPNDRFSAERPEGSISTLTIQRTEQRDSAMYRCASRLGQAPYNEQFFGPGTRLTVL.

The rearrangement joins TRBV30 to TRBJ2-2; TRBD2 matches 7 bases. CDR1 and CDR2 from the germline V gene are GTSNPN and SVGIG (reference sequence). CDR3 length equals 17 residues. The ends lost 0 bases at V and 4 bases at J; junction bases unmatched: 11. The CDR3 region is CAWSVPGAGVFTGELFF. The CDR3 bases are TGTGCCTGGAGTGTACCAGGTGCGGGAGTATTCACCGGGGAGCTGTTTTTT.

This chain uses TRBV27 with TRBJ1-2, with a tentative D call TRBD1 (6 bases). In germline, CDR1 is MNHEY, CDR2 SMNVEV (reference sequence). The CDR3 sequence is 13 residues long. V shed 2 bases and J shed 8 bases, with 12 bases lying between them. CDR3 in amino acids: CASSLAGAPGYTF. The CDR3 DNA is TGTGCCAGCAGTTTAGCGGGGGCTCCCGGCTACACCTTC.

This chain links TRBV3-1 (or the pseudogene TRBV3-2) with TRBJ1-4; D ambiguous. V was clipped by 4 bases and J by 7 bases, with 10 bases between them. Germline lookup yields CDR1 LGHDT and CDR2 YNNKEL (reference sequence). The CDR3 is made up of 13 amino acids. The CDR3 DNA sequence: TGTGCCAGCAGCCTCCAAGGAGGTGAAAAACTGTTTTTT. Translated: CASSLQGGEKLFF.

The CDR3 nucleotides read TGTGCCAGCGGGAGACAGGGATACGAGCAGTACTTC. Residues: CASGRQGYEQYF. The gene calls are TRBV6-5 and TRBJ2-7; 7 positions agree with TRBD1. Germline-derived CDR1 and CDR2 are MNHEY and SVGAGI. With 8 bases clipped from V and 4 bases from J, the junction kept 5 bases outside the gene matches. This CDR3 comprises 12 residues.

The genes are TRBV30 and TRBJ1-1; D remains ambiguous. Germline loops: CDR1 GTSNPN, CDR2 SVGIG (reference sequence). This CDR3 comprises 11 residues. The V end lost 3 bases, the J end lost 10 bases, and 12 bases lay between the germline ends. CDR3 in amino acids: CAWRAGDRAFF. In DNA form, the CDR3 reads TGTGCCTGGAGGGCAGGAGACCGAGCTTTCTTT. The whole variable domain, remainder taken from reference TRBV30 and TRBJ1-1, is SQTIHQWPATLVQPVGSPLSLECTVEGTSNPNLYWYRQAAGRGLQLLFYSVGIGQISSEVPQNLSASRPQDRQFILSSKKLLLSDSGFYLCAWRAGDRAFFGQGTRLTVV.

V usage is TRBV7-9 and J usage is TRBJ1-6; D remains ambiguous. Trimming took off 1 base at V and 7 bases at J, with 5 bases between the two ends. Germline-derived CDR1 and CDR2 are SEHNR and FQNEAQ (reference sequence). The CDR3 length is 13 residues. The CDR3 region has the DNA TGTGCCAGCAGCTTAGGGGGAAATTCACCCCTCCACTTT. Protein product: CASSLGGNSPLHF.

This clone was seen a single time. This sequence joins TRBV6-5 and TRBJ2-1; 7 bases agree with TRBD2. The length of the CDR3 is 15 residues. J lost 8 bases, V lost 2 bases, and 9 bases had no gene match. CDR1 and CDR2 from the germline V gene are MNHEY and SVGAGI. Here the CDR3 reads CASSYRGLSGDEQFF. In DNA form, the CDR3 reads TGTGCCAGCAGTTACAGGGGACTAAGCGGGGATGAGCAGTTCTTC.

DNA for the CDR3: TGTGCCAGCACCCAGGGCCTAGCGGGAGCAGATACGCAGTATTTT. Protein sequence: CASTQGLAGADTQYF. The genes are TRBV6-1 and TRBJ2-3; 10 nucleotides align to TRBD2. From germline, CDR1 is MNHNS and CDR2 SASEGT. V shed 7 bases, J shed 4 bases, and the junction held 8 bases outside the gene matches. The CDR3 is 15 residues long.

The sample holds one count of this clone. This chain uses TRBV28 with TRBJ2-1; TRBD1 is a possible D gene (6 bases). The germline V gene encodes CDR1 MDHEN and CDR2 SYDVKM. The CDR3 consists of 13 residues. Trimming took 3 bases from V and 13 from J, leaving 16 bases between them. CDR3 bases: TGTGCCAGCAGTTTTTTAACAGGGTACTCCCAGTTCTTC. Translated, it gives CASSFLTGYSQFF.

The chain joins TRBV28 to TRBJ2-5, with unresolved D. V was pared by 3 bases and J by 7 bases, with 9 bases between. The CDR3 spans 12 residues. Germline V lookup: CDR1 MDHEN, CDR2 SYDVKM. The CDR3 sequence: CASSFNSATQYF. The CDR3 DNA is TGTGCCAGCAGTTTTAACAGCGCGACCCAGTACTTC.

The gene calls are TRBV5-4 and TRBJ2-5; TRBD2 matches 8 bases. This CDR3 region has 16 residues. Germline lookup yields CDR1 SGHNT and CDR2 YYREEE (reference sequence). With 4 bases clipped from V and 4 bases from J, the junction kept 12 bases outside the gene matches. The CDR3 region has the DNA TGTGCCAGCAGCGTGGCGGGGGGTATACCAAGAGAGACCCAGTACTTC. Its protein is CASSVAGGIPRETQYF.

This chain links TRBV11-2 with TRBJ1-1; no clear D gene. The V end was cut by 5 bases, the J end by 6 bases, with 13 bases between. The CDR3 has 13 residues. Germline lookup yields CDR1 SGHAT and CDR2 FQNNGV. Here the CDR3 DNA reads TGTGCCAGCAGCCAAGACTACAACTCTGAAGCTTTCTTT. It specifies CASSQDYNSEAFF.

The genes are TRBV28 and TRBJ2-6; possible D gene TRBD1, 6 bases. This CDR3 is built from 17 residues. Germline CDR1 MDHEN, CDR2 SYDVKM. V lost 6 bases, J lost 3 bases, and 18 bases lay in between. CDR3: CASSYFPEGDGANVLTF. In DNA form, the CDR3 reads TGTGCCAGCAGCTACTTTCCTGAGGGGGATGGGGCCAACGTCCTGACTTTC.

The V and J genes are TRBV6-1 and TRBJ2-3; 8 positions agree with TRBD2. V lost 4 bases to trimming and J lost 0 bases; unmatched junction nucleotides: 9. From germline, CDR1 is MNHNS and CDR2 SASEGT. The CDR3 is made up of 17 amino acids. CDR3 loop: CASSAISGGTSTDTQYF. Written as DNA, the CDR3 is TGTGCCAGCAGTGCAATTTCGGGAGGGACGAGCACAGATACGCAGTATTTT.

The chain is built from TRBV11-3 and TRBJ1-2; the D is unclear. The CDR3 has 12 residues. Trimming shortened V by 5 bases and J by 6 bases, and 10 bases separated the two germline ends. The germline V gene encodes CDR1 SGHNT and CDR2 YENEEA. For the CDR3, the DNA is TGTGCCAGCAGCCTCCACATGGATGGCTACACCTTC. It yields the protein CASSLHMDGYTF.

The J gene is TRBJ1-2, the V gene TRBV9, with 7 bases matching TRBD1. The CDR3 length is 16 residues. CDR1 is SGDLS and CDR2 is YYNGEE in the germline V gene. V was clipped by 4 bases and J by 8 bases; unmatched bases: 17. The CDR3 here is CASSPRKIDRANGYTF. The CDR3 DNA is TGTGCCAGCAGCCCCCGGAAGATCGACAGGGCGAACGGCTACACCTTC.

The chain joins TRBV28 to TRBJ1-5; 8 positions agree with TRBD1. After removal of 7 bases from V and 6 bases from J, the junction contained 14 bases not matched to a gene. There are 16 residues in the CDR3. Per germline, CDR1 MDHEN and CDR2 SYDVKM. The CDR3 DNA sequence: TGTGCCAGCACCACGACAGGGGCAAGGGGTGGTCAGCCCCAGCATTTT. It is translated as CASTTTGARGGQPQHF.

The chain couples TRBV13 to TRBJ2-1; 11 bases are a match to TRBD2. The germline V gene has CDR1 PRHDT and CDR2 FYEKMQ (reference sequence). V lost 4 bases, J lost 4 bases, and 6 bases stayed unmatched. This CDR3 spans 16 amino acids. The CDR3 DNA reads as TGTGCCAGCAGCTCGGAAGCTAGCGGGAGGTACAATGAGCAGTTCTTC. Encoded protein: CASSSEASGRYNEQFF.

V and J are TRBV14 and TRBJ1-1, with D possibly TRBD1 on 6 matching bases. In germline, CDR1 is SGHDN, CDR2 FVKESK. The CDR3 has 15 amino acids. V lost 0 bases to trimming and J lost 6 bases, with 14 bases between them. CDR3 in DNA: TGTGCCAGCAGCCAAGAGTGGGGGGCGATGGCTGAAGCTTTCTTT. Translated: CASSQEWGAMAEAFF. Full variable domain (remainder filled in from reference TRBV14 and TRBJ1-1): EAGVTQFPSHSVIEKGQTVTLRCDPISGHDNLYWYRRVMGKEIKFLLHFVKESKQDESGMPNNRFLAERTGGTYSTLKVQPAELEDSGVYFCASSQEWGAMAEAFFGQGTRLTVV.

The chain employs TRBV7-9 and TRBJ2-3, with 8 bases that match TRBD2. CDR1 and CDR2 from the germline V gene are SEHNR and FQNEAQ (reference sequence). J lost 6 bases, V lost 2 bases, and 10 bases had no gene match. The CDR3 contains 16 residues. The CDR3 protein is CASSLLAASGYDTQYF. CDR3 in DNA: TGTGCCAGCAGCTTATTGGCGGCTAGCGGGTATGATACGCAGTATTTT.

The J gene is TRBJ1-2, the V gene TRBV18; D is uncertain. Trimming left V 1 base short and J 4 bases short, with 16 bases between. CDR1 is KGHSH, CDR2 LQKENI, per germline. The CDR3 extends over 16 amino acids. CDR3 amino acids: CASSPLDFNPGYGYTF. The CDR3 coding sequence is TGTGCCAGCTCACCACTAGACTTCAATCCCGGCTATGGCTACACCTTC.

In this sample, this clone turned up a few times. The V and J genes are TRBV7-3 and TRBJ2-3, with unresolved D. V was clipped by 5 bases and J by 0 bases, with 15 bases between them. The CDR3 contains 16 residues. The germline CDR1 and CDR2 sequences are SGHTA and FQGTGA. The CDR3 DNA sequence: TGTGCCAGCAGCGATACAGCAATCTCTAGCACAGATACGCAGTATTTT. This gives the protein CASSDTAISSTDTQYF.

V and J are TRBV6-5 and TRBJ1-3; a weak D match, TRBD1 (6 bases). Germline CDR1 MNHEY, CDR2 SVGAGI. The CDR3 consists of 14 residues. V lost 6 bases and J 3 bases, leaving 12 bases between the germline ends. CDR3 in amino acids: CASRTGYNGNTIYF. CDR3 bases: TGTGCCAGCAGAACAGGGTATAATGGAAACACCATATATTTT.